The 14 T cell receptor beta chains below come from one sample, sequenced in a study of T cell clonality in common variable immunodeficiency. Profiling relied on immunoSEQ multiplex PCR, and the TCRdb table lists in-frame clones only, not all of them. This sample comprises some 52,000 clones, none seen once only. The material sequenced was peripheral blood mononuclear cells. These receptors were collected from a person aged 18 to 75 in good health.

This clone came up many times. Read coverage stops 3 residues before the CDR3 terminus; the germline J gene supplies the remainder. The V and J genes are TRBV29-1 and TRBJ1-3; 11 bases are a match to TRBD1. This CDR3 comprises 13 residues. V trimming: 7 bases; J trimming: 6 bases; junction bases outside the gene matches: 5. CDR1 is SQVTM, CDR2 ANQGSEA, per germline. This CDR3 reads CSARDRGLNTIYF. The CDR3 bases that were read are TGCAGCGCCCGGGACAGGGGGTTAAACACC.

This clone was detected only a few times. The read halts 3 residues ahead of the CDR3 end, with the missing end drawn from the germline J gene. The V and J genes are TRBV2 and TRBJ1-2, with 7 bases identical to TRBD1. Germline assignment: CDR1 SNHLY and CDR2 FYNNEI. This CDR3 contains 16 residues. Trimming removed 6 bases from V and 1 base from J; junction bases left unmatched: 11. The CDR3 spells CASRRGGRGINYGYTF. Incomplete CDR3 DNA: TGTGCCAGCAGAAGAGGGGGCAGGGGTATTAACTATGGC.

At least ten counts were recorded for this clone. The missing CDR3 end, 3 residues past where the read stops, is filled in from the germline J gene. The gene calls are TRBV5-1 and TRBJ2-3; maybe TRBD2 (5 bases). This CDR3 region has 16 residues. Deletions cut 4 bases from V and 4 bases from J, with 19 bases between. The germline gives CDR1 SGHRS, CDR2 YFSETQ. The chain's CDR3 is CASSPGDFRAADTQYF. The CDR3 bases that were read are TGCGCCAGCAGCCCCGGTGATTTCAGAGCGGCAGATACG.

This clone was recorded many times. The CDR3 end lies 3 residues beyond the end of the read and is filled in from the germline J gene. The chain has TRBV9 and TRBJ2-7, with 8 positions matching TRBD2. The CDR3 totals 14 residues. V shed 1 base and J 6 bases; nucleotides not matched to a gene: 6. Germline lookup yields CDR1 SGDLS and CDR2 YYNGEE. The CDR3 sequence is CASSVTSGRVEQYF. CDR3 bases read: TGTGCCAGCAGCGTAACCAGCGGGAGAGTCGAG. The whole variable domain, filled in from reference TRBV9 and TRBJ2-7, reads DSGVTQTPKHLITATGQRVTLRCSPRSGDLSVYWYQQSLDQGLQFLIQYYNGEERAKGNILERFSAQQFPDLHSELNLSSLELGDSALYFCASSVTSGRVEQYFGPGTRLTVT.

This clone was recorded at least ten times. The sequenced fragment ends 3 residues before the CDR3 boundary, so the rest is inferred from the germline J gene. The rearrangement uses TRBV5-1 and TRBJ2-3; the match to TRBD1 covers 7 bases. This CDR3 is built from 15 residues. Germline-derived CDR1 and CDR2 are SGHRS and YFSETQ. This CDR3 reads CASSITGDAGETQYF. Incomplete CDR3 DNA: TGCGCCAGCAGCATAACAGGGGATGCTGGAGAGACG. Full variable domain (missing parts from reference TRBV5-1 and TRBJ2-3): KAGVTQTPRYLIKTRGQQVTLSCSPISGHRSVSWYQQTPGQGLQFLFEYFSETQRNKGNFPGRFSGRQFSNSRSEMNVSTLELGDSALYLCASSITGDAGETQYFGPGTRLTVL.

Many counts were recorded for this clone. The read terminates 3 residues before the CDR3 end, so the remaining end is supplied by the germline J gene. The chain recombines TRBV29-1 with TRBJ2-7, with unresolved D. This CDR3 comprises 11 residues. Germline V CDR1 and CDR2: SQVTM, ANQGSEA. V gave up 2 bases and J gave up 0 bases, with 2 bases separating them. CDR3 loop: CSVELSYEQYF. The part of the CDR3 DNA that was read is TGCAGCGTTGAACTCTCCTACGAG.

Many counts were recorded for this clone. From the germline J gene comes the end of the CDR3, since the read stops 3 residues before it. The chain recombines TRBV6-1 with TRBJ2-5; D not certain. V was clipped by 0 bases and J by 0 bases, with 8 bases between them. Per the germline V gene, CDR1 is MNHNS and CDR2 is SASEGT. The CDR3 is made up of 15 amino acids. The DNA read from the CDR3 is TGTGCCAGCAGTGAAGCTAGCTCGTACCAAGAGACC. Its protein product is CASSEASSYQET. The full CDR3 is CASSEASSYQETQYF.

This clone was observed many times. Sequencing ends 3 residues short of the CDR3 end; the germline J gene provides the rest. The rearrangement links TRBV10-3 to TRBJ2-5; 7 nucleotides line up with TRBD1. This CDR3 has 13 amino acids. CDR1 and CDR2 (germline): ENHRY, SYGVKD. V was clipped by 7 bases and J by 4 bases; unmatched bases: 6. Partial CDR3 DNA: TGTGCCATCACATCACAGGGGTCAGAGACC. Translation gives CAITSQGSET. The full CDR3 reads CAITSQGSETQYF.

This clone was counted many times. The read is 3 residues too short to cover the CDR3 end, so that end is filled in from the germline J gene. This rearrangement joins TRBV20-1 to TRBJ2-5, with a weak D call TRBD2 (6 bases). The CDR3 runs to 15 residues. Germline V gives CDR1 DFQATT, CDR2 SNEGSKA (reference sequence). Trimming took off 0 bases at V and 5 bases at J, with 16 bases between the two ends. CDR3: CSARDQQGGRETQYF. The sequenced CDR3 bases are TGCAGTGCTAGAGATCAGCAGGGAGGAAGGGAGACC.

This clone has ten or more counts. The CDR3 is cut off 3 residues early in the read; its end comes from the germline J gene. This sequence joins TRBV29-1 and TRBJ2-5; 9 bases line up with TRBD1. There are 13 residues in the CDR3. V lost 2 bases to trimming and J lost 5 bases; unmatched junction nucleotides: 3. Per germline, CDR1 SQVTM and CDR2 ANQGSEA. CDR3 in amino acids: CSVERQGGETQYF. Incomplete CDR3 DNA: TGCAGCGTTGAACGACAGGGGGGTGAGACC.

This clone was picked up many times. The read comes to an end 3 residues before the CDR3 does, leaving the germline J gene to fill in the end. V gene TRBV4-1 combines with J gene TRBJ2-7; 7 nucleotides match TRBD2. Germline trimming cut 1 base from V and 2 bases from J; bases unmatched to any gene: 11. Germline lookup yields CDR1 MGHRA and CDR2 YSYEKL. CDR3 size: 17 residues. The CDR3 DNA, read in part, is TGCGCCAGCAGCCAAGGTTCGGGTGGCGGGAGAACCTACGAG. Its translation: CASSQGSGGGRTYE. The full CDR3 protein is CASSQGSGGGRTYEQYF.

This clone was picked up many times. Read coverage stops 3 residues before the CDR3 terminus; the germline J gene supplies the remainder. The V gene is TRBV7-6, the J gene TRBJ2-2; tentatively, D is TRBD1 or TRBD2 (5 bases each). The V gene's germline CDR1 is SGHVS and CDR2 FNYEAQ. V was pared by 1 base and J by 5 bases, with 14 bases between. The CDR3 is made up of 16 amino acids. The CDR3 is CASSLVSGSNTGELFF. The CDR3 DNA, read in part, is TGTGCCAGCAGCTTAGTCTCAGGGAGTAATACCGGGGAG.

In its sample, this clone was seen many times. Sequencing ends 3 residues short of the CDR3 end; the germline J gene provides the rest. The gene calls are TRBV20-1 and TRBJ2-1; TRBD2 matches at 8 bases. V lost 2 bases, J lost 2 bases, and 14 bases stayed unmatched. The CDR3 contains 18 residues. Germline V gene sequence: CDR1 DFQATT, CDR2 SNEGSKA (reference sequence). This CDR3 reads CSARPQIVRLAPYNEQFF. The CDR3 bases that were read are TGCAGTGCTAGACCCCAAATCGTCAGACTAGCGCCCTACAATGAG.

This clone appeared many times. The read terminates 3 residues ahead of where the CDR3 ends, so the germline J gene completes it. The chain combines TRBV20-1 with TRBJ2-1; 8 positions agree with TRBD1. This CDR3 is 14 amino acids long. Germline values: CDR1 DFQATT, CDR2 SNEGSKA (reference sequence). J gave up 8 bases and V 6 bases, and 12 bases lay outside the gene matches. CDR3 DNA, as far as it was read: TGCAGTGCGCCAATCAACCAGGGGGCTTATGAG. This translates into CSAPINQGAYE. The CDR3 in full is CSAPINQGAYEQFF.